What follows are 3 T cell receptor beta chains derived from one specimen sequenced in a study of blood T cell repertoires in COVID-19. Sequencing was performed with immunoSEQ multiplex PCR; in TCRdb, only in-frame clones are kept and a portion is missing. The sample shows around 130,000 clones, 75% to 90% of them seen only once. The sample comprised PBMCs or T cells enriched from blood (not recorded which). The receptors come from a woman in her forties or fifties who had recovered from COVID-19.

The rearrangement joins TRBV6-5 to TRBJ2-3, with 11 bases that match TRBD2. V lost 5 bases and J lost 4; bases outside the gene matches: 5. Germline CDR1 reads MNHEY; CDR2 reads SVGAGI. CDR3 length: 15 amino acids. The CDR3 region is CASSLTSGASDTQYF. CDR3 bases: TGTGCCAGCAGTCTGACTAGCGGGGCCTCAGATACGCAGTATTTT.

The gene calls are TRBV7-9 and TRBJ2-2; tentative D call: TRBD2 (5 bases). Germline assignment: CDR1 SEHNR and CDR2 FQNEAQ (reference sequence). The CDR3 consists of 14 residues. Trimming cost V 3 bases and J 4 bases, with 9 bases left between them. The CDR3 spells CASSFGVRTGELFF. In DNA, the CDR3 is TGTGCCAGCAGCTTCGGGGTCCGCACCGGGGAGCTGTTTTTT.

The chain joins TRBV4-3 to TRBJ2-3; 8 bases are a match to TRBD1. The CDR3 runs to 15 residues. Germline loops: CDR1 LGHNA, CDR2 YSLEER. The V gene end was trimmed by 4 bases and the J gene end by 4 bases; junction bases not matched to a gene: 7. As DNA, the CDR3 is TGCGCCAGCAGCCCCGGACAGGGTTCCGCAGATACGCAGTATTTT. Encoded protein: CASSPGQGSADTQYF.